This T cell receptor beta chain was identified during a study of human T cells and chemical hapten exposure. Looking at the study overall: Patients additionally received therapeutic doses of diphenylcyclopropenone on the scalp once a week, and this continued throughout the approximately 23-week study.

This CDR3 is built from 14 residues. Germline assignment: CDR1 LGHDT and CDR2 YNNKEL (reference sequence). The V gene lost 6 bases and the J gene lost 4 bases, with 14 bases spanning the gap. The library tagged individual cDNA molecules with unique molecular identifiers. One entry per CDR3 protein results from TCRdb running MiXCR on the RACE reads. This sample has some 400,000 distinct CDR3 sequences, with roughly 5.3% found just once. Overall study findings and caveats: Sensitizing to DPC left TCRs with a frequency above 1 in 1000 unaltered. Counts of expanded TCRs at PT1 were positively correlated with patch test score.

Concerning this clonotype itself: Its antigen is not known.

This sample's time point: pre-sensitization, week 0. Treatment given: therapeutic diphenylcyclopropenone sensitization with weekly scalp DPC. The sample consisted of whole blood, taken in connection with sensitization to the hapten diphenylcyclopropenone (DPC). The sequence came from a woman in her 50s with alopecia areata. Some clones in this sample may be carry-over from other donors' samples. The chain joins TRBV3-1 to TRBJ2-3; no clear D gene. The CDR3 nucleotides are TGTGCCAGCAGTCTAGGACCGGGCTCAGATACGCAGTATTTT. It translates to CASSLGPGSDTQYF.